These T cell receptor beta chains were read from a single sample in a study of blood T cell repertoires in COVID-19. The method was immunoSEQ multiplex PCR; TCRdb's version includes in-frame clones alone and lacks a portion of them. In the table there are tens of thousands of clones, almost 90% of which are singletons. The source material was peripheral blood. The receptors derive from a man in his fifties or sixties with acute or convalescent COVID-19. Both conserved end residues are part of each CDR3. A D gene is named only where the DNA matches it firmly. Clone sizes are given selectively: once, few, many, or a class where the clone is expanded.

>TRBD2|TRBV5-1|TRBJ2-5|NA
TGCGCCAGTTGGGCCGGGACTAGCGGGAGTATAGGGGAGACCCAGTACTTC
CASWAGTSGSIGETQYF
>TRBD2|TRBV30|TRBJ2-3|NA
TGTGCCTGGACTATAGGTCGGACTAGCGGGAGTACAGATACGCAGTATTTT
CAWTIGRTSGSTDTQYF
>NA|TRBV5-5|TRBJ2-5|NA
TGTGCCAGCAGCAGGGGAAACCAAGAGACCCAGTACTTC
CASSRGNQETQYF
>NA|TRBV7-9|TRBJ1-1|NA
TGTGCCAGCAGCTCAGGACAGCACACTGAAGCTTTCTTT
CASSSGQHTEAFF
>NA|TRBV2|TRBJ1-2|NA
TGTGCCAGCAGTGCCGGGCATACAGGGAGTCGGACCCTTGACTACACCTTC
CASSAGHTGSRTLDYTF
>NA|TRBV7-7|TRBJ2-2|NA
TGTGCCAGCAGCTTAAGCCCCCAGGGCAGGGCCGGGGAGCTGTTTTTT
CASSLSPQGRAGELFF
>TRBD2|TRBV4-3|TRBJ2-7|NA
TGCGCCAGCAGCCAAACCACTAGCGGGAGGGCCGGGGTTGCCTACGAGCAGTACTTC
CASSQTTSGRAGVAYEQYF
>NA|TRBV18|TRBJ2-3|NA
TGTGCCAGCTCACCCCTGGACAGTTCTTCCACAGATACGCAGTATTTT
CASSPLDSSSTDTQYF
>NA|TRBV5-4|TRBJ2-5|NA
TGTGCCAGCAGCTTGAAGGGGGTCGAGACCCAGTACTTC
CASSLKGVETQYF
>TRBD1|TRBV6-6|TRBJ1-2|NA
TGTGCCACAGAGAGGACAGGGATTGCTGACTACACCTTC
CATERTGIADYTF
>TRBD1|TRBV7-8|TRBJ2-7|NA
TGTGCCAGCAGCCAGCGAACAGGGGTGAGGGAGCAGTACTTC
CASSQRTGVREQYF
>NA|TRBV10-3|TRBJ1-2|few
TGTGCCATCAGTGATCCGGGGGTCTATGGCTACACCTTC
CAISDPGVYGYTF
>TRBD2|TRBV4-2|TRBJ2-7|once
TGTGCCAGCAGCCAGGGGCCGGGACTAGACTCCTACGAGCAGTACTTC
CASSQGPGLDSYEQYF
>TRBD1|TRBV6-5|TRBJ2-7|NA
TGTGCCAGCAGTTACGGGACAGGGTACGAGCAGTACTTC
CASSYGTGYEQYF
>NA|TRBV11-2|TRBJ1-6|NA
TGTGCCAGCAGCTTAGGAGGGGGATCTAATTCACCCCTCCACTTT
CASSLGGGSNSPLHF
>NA|TRBV11-2|TRBJ2-5|once
TGTGCCGGCAGCTTAGCGCCAGCGCCTCAAGAGACCCAGTACTTC
CAGSLAPAPQETQYF
>TRBD1|TRBV6-5|TRBJ1-1|NA
TGTGCCAGCAGTCGGACAGGGGGCACTGAAGCTTTCTTT
CASSRTGGTEAFF
>NA|TRBV14|TRBJ1-1|NA
TGTGCCAGCAGTCGTGCACGGGGGACTGAAGCTTTCTTT
CASSRARGTEAFF
>NA|TRBV6-5|TRBJ1-5|NA
TGTGCCAGCAGAGGGAGTGGTAATCAGCCCCAGCATTTT
CASRGSGNQPQHF
>NA|TRBV24-1|TRBJ1-5|NA
TGTGCCACCAGTGATACCGGACAGAGCAATCAGCCCCAGCATTTT
CATSDTGQSNQPQHF
>TRBD1|TRBV10-1|TRBJ1-1|NA
TGCGCCAGCAGTGAGATCCAGGGGGCATACACTGAAGCTTTCTTT
CASSEIQGAYTEAFF
>TRBD2|TRBV19|TRBJ2-3|NA
TGTGCCAGTAGTATTTCTGGAGCGGGAGGGTTGGATACGCAGTATTTT
CASSISGAGGLDTQYF
>TRBD2|TRBV6-2/TRBV6-3|TRBJ2-7|NA
TGTGCCAGCAGTCTAGGAAGCGGGAGTCATTACGAGCAGTACTTC
CASSLGSGSHYEQYF
>NA|TRBV12-3/TRBV12-4|TRBJ2-3|once
TGTGCCAGCAGTGGACGGGAGTTAGGTACGCAGTATTTT
CASSGRELGTQYF
>TRBD1|TRBV28|TRBJ2-1|NA
TGTGCCAGCAGTAACGACAGGGGGAGTCGGCTAGCGGACCTCTCCTACAATGAGCAGTTCTTC
CASSNDRGSRLADLSYNEQFF
>TRBD1|TRBV24-1|TRBJ2-1|NA
TGTGCCACCAGTGATAGGGACAGAACCTACAATGAGCAGTTCTTC
CATSDRDRTYNEQFF
>NA|TRBV7-9|TRBJ1-3|NA
TGTGCCGCGGTCGAGGGAACGAGCTCTGGAAACACCATATATTTT
CAAVEGTSSGNTIYF
>NA|TRBV5-4|TRBJ2-7|NA
TGTGCCAGCAGCCCGGGTGGGGCGACCTCCTACGAGCAGTACTTC
CASSPGGATSYEQYF